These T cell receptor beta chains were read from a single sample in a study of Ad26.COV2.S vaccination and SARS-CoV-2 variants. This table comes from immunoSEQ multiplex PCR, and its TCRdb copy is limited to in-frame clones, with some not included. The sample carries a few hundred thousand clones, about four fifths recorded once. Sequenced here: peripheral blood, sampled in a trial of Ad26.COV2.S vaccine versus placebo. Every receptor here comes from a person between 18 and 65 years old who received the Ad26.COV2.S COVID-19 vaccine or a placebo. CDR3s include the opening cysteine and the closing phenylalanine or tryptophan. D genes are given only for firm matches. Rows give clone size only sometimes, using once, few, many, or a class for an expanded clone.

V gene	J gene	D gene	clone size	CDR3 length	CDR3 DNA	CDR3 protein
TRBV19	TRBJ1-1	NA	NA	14	TGTGCCAGTCGGACAGAAACAATGAACACTGAAGCTTTCTTT	CASRTETMNTEAFF
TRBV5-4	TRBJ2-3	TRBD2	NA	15	TGTGCCAGCAGCTTGCCAGCGGGAGGGTCGGATACGCAGTATTTT	CASSLPAGGSDTQYF
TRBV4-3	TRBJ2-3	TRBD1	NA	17	TGCGCCAGCAGCCAATTCACCGGGACAGGGAGGACAGATACGCAGTATTTT	CASSQFTGTGRTDTQYF
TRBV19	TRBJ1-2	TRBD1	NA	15	TGTGCCAGTAGTTCACCGGGACAGGGAGCCTATGGCTACACCTTC	CASSSPGQGAYGYTF
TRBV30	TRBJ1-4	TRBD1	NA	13	TGTGCCTGGGACAGGGGGCGAGGGGAAAAACTGTTTTTT	CAWDRGRGEKLFF
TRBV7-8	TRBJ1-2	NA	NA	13	TGTGCCAGCAGCTTACTCCCTAACTATGGCTACACCTTC	CASSLLPNYGYTF
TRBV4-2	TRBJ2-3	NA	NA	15	TGTGCCAGCAGCGACTCGGGGGAACGCACAGATACGCAGTATTTT	CASSDSGERTDTQYF
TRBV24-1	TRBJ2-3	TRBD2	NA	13	TGTGCCACCAGTTCGCTAGCGGGGGATTCGCAGTATTTT	CATSSLAGDSQYF
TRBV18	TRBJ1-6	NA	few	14	TGTGCCAGCACACCCCAGGCTGATAATTCACCCCTCCACTTT	CASTPQADNSPLHF
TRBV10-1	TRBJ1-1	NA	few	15	TGCGCCAGCAGCCCAGGTGGGAGCTTGAACACTGAAGCTTTCTTT	CASSPGGSLNTEAFF
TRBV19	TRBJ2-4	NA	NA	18	TGTGCCAGTAGTGAGCACGTCTCAGGGGAAGGAACCAAAAACATTCAGTACTTC	CASSEHVSGEGTKNIQYF
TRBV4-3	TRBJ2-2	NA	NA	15	TGCGCCAGCAGCCTGGGATGGCGAGAACCCGGGGAGCTGTTTTTT	CASSLGWREPGELFF
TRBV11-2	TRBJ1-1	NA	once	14	TGTGCCAGCAGCTTAAACGGACTGAACACTGAAGCTTTCTTT	CASSLNGLNTEAFF
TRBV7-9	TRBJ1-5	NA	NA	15	TGTGCCAGCAGCTTAGGGGGTTATAGCAATCAGCCCCAGCATTTT	CASSLGGYSNQPQHF
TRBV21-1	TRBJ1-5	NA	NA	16	TGTGCCAGCAGCACTATCTACAGGGGAATCAATCAGCCCCAGCATTTT	CASSTIYRGINQPQHF
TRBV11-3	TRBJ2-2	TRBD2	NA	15	TGTGCCAGCGAACTAGCGGGAGTTGGCACCGGGGAGCTGTTTTTT	CASELAGVGTGELFF
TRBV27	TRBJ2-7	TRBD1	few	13	TGTGCCAGCAGTTCCACGGGACAGGGCGAGCAGTACTTC	CASSSTGQGEQYF
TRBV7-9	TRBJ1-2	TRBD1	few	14	TGTGCCAGCAGTTCCCGGACAGGGGAGGATGGCTACACCTTC	CASSSRTGEDGYTF
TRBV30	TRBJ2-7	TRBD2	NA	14	TGTGCCTGGAGTGCTACTAGCGGGGCCTACGAGCAGTACTTC	CAWSATSGAYEQYF
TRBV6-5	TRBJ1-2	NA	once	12	TGTGCCAGCAGGACCCCCGGGTATGGCTACACCTTC	CASRTPGYGYTF
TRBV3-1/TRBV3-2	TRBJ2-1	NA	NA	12	TGTGCCAGCAGCTTTAGACCTCATGAGCAGTTCTTC	CASSFRPHEQFF
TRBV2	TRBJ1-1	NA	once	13	TGTGCCAGCAGGGTGGGGGGGAACACTGAAGCTTTCTTT	CASRVGGNTEAFF
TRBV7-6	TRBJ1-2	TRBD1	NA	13	TGTGCCAGCAGCTTGGGACAGAACTATGGCTACACCTTC	CASSLGQNYGYTF
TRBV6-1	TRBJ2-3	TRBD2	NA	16	TGTGCCAGCAGTGACGCGCCAGCGGGAGTACCAGATACGCAGTATTTT	CASSDAPAGVPDTQYF
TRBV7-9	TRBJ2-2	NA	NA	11	TGTGCCAGCAGCTCTAAGGGGGAGCTGTTTTTT	CASSSKGELFF
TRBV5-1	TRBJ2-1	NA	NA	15	TGCGCCAGCAGACCCCTCCAGCGGTCCTACAATGAGCAGTTCTTC	CASRPLQRSYNEQFF
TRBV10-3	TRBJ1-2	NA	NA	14	TGTGCCATCAGTGAAAGAGGGGTGGACTATGGCTACACCTTC	CAISERGVDYGYTF
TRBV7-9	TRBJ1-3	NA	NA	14	TGTGCCAGCACCGTAAACTCGGCTGGAAACACCATATATTTT	CASTVNSAGNTIYF
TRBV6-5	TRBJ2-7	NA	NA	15	TGTGCCAGCGAACCGGGGGCAGGGAGGAGTCGCGAGCAGTACTTC	CASEPGAGRSREQYF
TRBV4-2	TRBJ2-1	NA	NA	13	TGTGCCAGCAGCCACACCAGGGGTATTGAGCAGTTCTTC	CASSHTRGIEQFF
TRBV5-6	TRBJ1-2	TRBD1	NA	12	TGTGCCAGCAGCCCGACAGGGTATGGCTACACCTTC	CASSPTGYGYTF
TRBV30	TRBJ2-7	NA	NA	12	TGTGCCTGGACCATAACACGGGGGGAGCAGTACTTC	CAWTITRGEQYF
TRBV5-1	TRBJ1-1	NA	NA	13	TGCGCCAGCAGCTTGGCCAAGAACACTGAAGCTTTCTTT	CASSLAKNTEAFF
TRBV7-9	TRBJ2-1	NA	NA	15	TGTGCCAGGGGGGTGGGTAGCTCGACCTACAATGAGCAGTTCTTC	CARGVGSSTYNEQFF
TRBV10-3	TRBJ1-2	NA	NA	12	TGTGCCATCAGTGGGCTTAACTATGGCTACACCTTC	CAISGLNYGYTF
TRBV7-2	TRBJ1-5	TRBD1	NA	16	TGTGCCAGCAGCTTAGAGGGACAGGTTAACAATCAGCCCCAGCATTTT	CASSLEGQVNNQPQHF
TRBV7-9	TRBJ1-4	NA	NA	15	TGTGCCAGCAGCTCCACAGGGTCGTTGGGTGAAAAACTGTTTTTT	CASSSTGSLGEKLFF
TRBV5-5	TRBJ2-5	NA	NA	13	TGTGCCAGCTCCCCCCGGGGGCAAGAGACCCAGTACTTC	CASSPRGQETQYF
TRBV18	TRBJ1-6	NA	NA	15	TGTGCCAGCTCACCCTCGCGGGGGCGGGATTCACCCCTCCACTTT	CASSPSRGRDSPLHF
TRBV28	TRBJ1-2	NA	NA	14	TGTGCCAGCAGTTTTGGGACACCGCTTCGGGGCTACACCTTC	CASSFGTPLRGYTF
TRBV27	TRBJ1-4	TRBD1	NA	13	TGTGCCAGCACCGGACAGGGGGCTGAAAAACTGTTTTTT	CASTGQGAEKLFF
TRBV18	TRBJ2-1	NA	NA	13	TGTGCCAGCTCACCGGCGGGACTCCATGAGCAGTTCTTC	CASSPAGLHEQFF
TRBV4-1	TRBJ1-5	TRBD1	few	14	TGCGCCAGCAGCTCCAACAGGGGGAGCCAGCCCCAGCATTTT	CASSSNRGSQPQHF
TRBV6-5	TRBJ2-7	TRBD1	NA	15	TGTGCCAGCAACCCCGACAGGGGAAGCTCCTACGAGCAGTACTTC	CASNPDRGSSYEQYF
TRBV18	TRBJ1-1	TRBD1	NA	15	TGTGCCAGCTCACGGAGACAGGGACCCCCAACTGAAGCTTTCTTT	CASSRRQGPPTEAFF
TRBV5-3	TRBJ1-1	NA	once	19	TGTGCCAGAAGCTTGGTGGGGGACGAGGCAGACCACACGAACACTGAAGCTTTCTTT	CARSLVGDEADHTNTEAFF
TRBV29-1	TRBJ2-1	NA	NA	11	TGCAGCGTTGGCCCAGCAGCTGAGCAGTTCTTC	CSVGPAAEQFF
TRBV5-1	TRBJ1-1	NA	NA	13	TGCGCCAGCAGACTTGGGGGCGAGACTGAAGCTTTCTTT	CASRLGGETEAFF
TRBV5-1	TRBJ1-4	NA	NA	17	TGCGCCAGCAGCTTGGATTTAGGGGCCGCCTTGGGAGAAAAACTGTTTTTT	CASSLDLGAALGEKLFF
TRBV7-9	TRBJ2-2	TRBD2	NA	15	TGTGCCAGCAGCCAGCTAGCGGGACTCACCGGGGAGCTGTTTTTT	CASSQLAGLTGELFF
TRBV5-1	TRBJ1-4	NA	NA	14	TGCGCCAGCAGCGTGGACAGCCTGGCCCAGAAACTGTTTTTT	CASSVDSLAQKLFF
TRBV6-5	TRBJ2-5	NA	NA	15	TGTGCCAGCAGTTACTCCGGGAGTAACCAAGAGACCCAGTACTTC	CASSYSGSNQETQYF
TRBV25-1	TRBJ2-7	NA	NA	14	TGTGCCAGCAGTGAATATATTGGGGGCTCGGAGCAGTACTTC	CASSEYIGGSEQYF
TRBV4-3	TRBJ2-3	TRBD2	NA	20	TGCGCCAGCAGCCAAGTCTCGACTAGCGGGGGGGCCCCACAGCTGGATACGCAGTATTTT	CASSQVSTSGGAPQLDTQYF
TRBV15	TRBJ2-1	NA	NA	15	TGTGCCACCAGCAAGCCCGGGACACCCTACAATGAGCAGTTCTTC	CATSKPGTPYNEQFF
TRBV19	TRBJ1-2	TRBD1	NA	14	TGTGCCAGTAGCCTGGACAGGGGCCGGGGGGGCTACACCTTC	CASSLDRGRGGYTF
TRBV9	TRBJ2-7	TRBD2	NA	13	TGTGCCAGCAGTGGCGGGGGTTCCTACGAGCAGTACTTC	CASSGGGSYEQYF